This record concerns one T cell receptor (beta chain) sequence. Method: immunoSEQ multiplex PCR; TCRdb's copy keeps in-frame clones and lacks some. The table has around 67,000 clones, 95% seen once. The record originates from a study of technical replicates of blood from several donors. V shed 1 base, J shed 9 bases, and the junction held 6 bases outside the gene matches. Germline V lookup: CDR1 SEHNR, CDR2 FQNEAQ (reference sequence). This CDR3 is 13 amino acids long. This receptor was identified in a human donor in good health. Material: T cells isolated from PBMCs. V usage is TRBV7-9 and J usage is TRBJ2-7; TRBD2 matches at 7 bases. The CDR3: CASSLGGVAGQYF. The CDR3 nucleotides read TGTGCCAGCAGCTTAGGAGGGGTAGCGGGGCAGTACTTC. Complete variable domain (other parts from reference TRBV7-9 and TRBJ2-7): DTGVSQNPRHKITKRGQNVTFRCDPISEHNRLYWYRQTLGQGPEFLTYFQNEAQLEKSRLLSDRFSAERPKGSFSTLEIQRTEQGDSAMYLCASSLGGVAGQYFGPGTRLTVT.